This TCR beta chain came from a study of PD-1 blockade in classical Hodgkin lymphoma. Germline CDR1 reads SGHNT; CDR2 reads YENEEA. This CDR3 is built from 16 residues. Trimming took 1 base from V and 7 from J; bases not matched to a gene: 13. Notes on this clone: Its antigen is as yet unknown.

Indicated time point: cycle 4 day 1 (C4D1), after less than 7 weeks of nivolumab. Each patient's relapse followed autologous stem cell transplantation, and brentuximab vedotin exposure varied. Repertoires were generated with immunoSEQ multiplex PCR, while TCRdb's copy carries only in-frame clones and drops some. The data contain over 85,000 clones, roughly nine tenths of them singletons. Findings and limits, study-wide: Only CD4+ TCR diversity, not CD8+, had risen significantly by C4D1.

Here the sequenced sample was peripheral blood mononuclear cells (PBMCs), taken before the fourth cycle of nivolumab. This chain links TRBV11-3 with TRBJ2-7, with 7 bases matching TRBD1. The receptor was derived from a human donor with classical Hodgkin lymphoma. CDR3 DNA: TGTGCCAGCAGCTTAGGGACGCAGGGGGACGGGGAGGAGCAGTACTTC. This sequence encodes CASSLGTQGDGEEQYF.